What follows is one T cell receptor beta chain and its context. The antigen is unknown. Other DNA sequences within the sample encode an identical CDR3. The record originates from a study of shared clonotypes between healthy human individuals. On the study more broadly: CD4 naive and CD4 memory each took three plates per donor, while CD8 naive took two and CD8 memory one. Findings of the study overall: Rarefaction analysis demonstrated incomplete sorted-subset sequencing notwithstanding large depth. Among four donors, about 5% of naive CD4 clonotypes were found in common.

The V end lost 2 bases, the J end lost 2 bases, and 9 bases lay between the germline ends. The length of the CDR3 is 14 residues. Germline lookup yields CDR1 MNHEY and CDR2 SVGAGI. Repertoires were generated with immunoSEQ multiplex PCR, while TCRdb's copy carries only in-frame clones and drops some. The sample consists of about 2.1 million clones, about 92% of them appearing once. Naive CD8 isolation took CD45RO-negative cells positively selected for CCR7 and excluded terminally differentiated effector memory CD45RA+ cells. The sequence came from a man aged 18 to 29 in good health. Some clones in this sample may be carry-over from other donors' samples. Source material: naive CD8+ T cells from PBMCs. The rearrangement links TRBV6-5 to TRBJ1-2; possible D gene TRBD1, 5 bases. The CDR3 here is CASSYQGLNYGYTF. The CDR3, as DNA: TGTGCCAGCAGTTACCAGGGATTAAACTATGGCTACACCTTC.